The rows below give T cell receptor beta chains drawn from one sample of a study of blood T cell repertoires in COVID-19. Using immunoSEQ multiplex PCR, the repertoire was profiled, and TCRdb retains in-frame clones only, with some absent. The profile shows 140,000 or so clones, about 87% of them singletons. Specimen: peripheral blood. These receptors came from a woman in her forties or fifties with acute or convalescent COVID-19. CDR3s include the opening cysteine and the closing phenylalanine or tryptophan. The order of the fields is D gene, CDR3 length, V gene, J gene, CDR3 protein. The D gene is left open where the match is weak.

d_gene: -
len: 15
v_gene: TRBV7-2
j_gene: TRBJ1-2
CDR3aa: CASSLEAGLGYGYTF

d_gene: TRBD1
len: 16
v_gene: TRBV24-1
j_gene: TRBJ2-2
CDR3aa: CATSDPGQGDTGELFF

d_gene: TRBD2
len: 15
v_gene: TRBV7-3
j_gene: TRBJ2-1
CDR3aa: CASSKGLAGYNEQFF

d_gene: TRBD1
len: 14
v_gene: TRBV18
j_gene: TRBJ1-1
CDR3aa: CASSRSDRGRMAFF

d_gene: TRBD1
len: 13
v_gene: TRBV19
j_gene: TRBJ2-5
CDR3aa: CASIKDREETQYF

d_gene: -
len: 13
v_gene: TRBV29-1
j_gene: TRBJ1-6
CDR3aa: CSARTRWGSPLHF

d_gene: -
len: 12
v_gene: TRBV6-5
j_gene: TRBJ1-5
CDR3aa: CASNRINQPQHF

d_gene: TRBD2
len: 17
v_gene: TRBV9
j_gene: TRBJ2-2
CDR3aa: CASSVVLAGANTGELFF

d_gene: TRBD2
len: 14
v_gene: TRBV20-1
j_gene: TRBJ2-7
CDR3aa: CSASLASGGHEQYF

d_gene: TRBD1
len: 14
v_gene: TRBV10-1
j_gene: TRBJ1-2
CDR3aa: CASSDGQGTDGYTF

d_gene: -
len: 16
v_gene: TRBV11-2
j_gene: TRBJ2-3
CDR3aa: CASSLEGGAIVRTQYF

d_gene: -
len: 14
v_gene: TRBV5-6
j_gene: TRBJ1-3
CDR3aa: CASSNNRQANTIYF

d_gene: -
len: 14
v_gene: TRBV11-2
j_gene: TRBJ1-2
CDR3aa: CASNLQGSDYGYTF

d_gene: TRBD1
len: 13
v_gene: TRBV27
j_gene: TRBJ2-7
CDR3aa: CASSRDSPYEQYF

d_gene: -
len: 14
v_gene: TRBV11-2
j_gene: TRBJ1-6
CDR3aa: CASSQARGNSPLHF

d_gene: TRBD1
len: 15
v_gene: TRBV30
j_gene: TRBJ1-6
CDR3aa: CAWSALGTGSSPLHF

d_gene: -
len: 16
v_gene: TRBV19
j_gene: TRBJ1-5
CDR3aa: CASSLESSGFSQPQHF

d_gene: TRBD2
len: 17
v_gene: TRBV5-1
j_gene: TRBJ2-7
CDR3aa: CASSLGGTSGSRYEQYF

d_gene: -
len: 15
v_gene: TRBV6-5
j_gene: TRBJ1-1
CDR3aa: CASSYSKGIRTEAFF

d_gene: TRBD1
len: 15
v_gene: TRBV19
j_gene: TRBJ1-3
CDR3aa: CASSLLGQLRGTIYF

d_gene: TRBD1
len: 21
v_gene: TRBV6-2/TRBV6-3
j_gene: TRBJ2-5
CDR3aa: CASSYFTGTGGLTFRLETQYF

d_gene: TRBD1
len: 13
v_gene: TRBV9
j_gene: TRBJ1-2
CDR3aa: CASSVGTGDGYTF

d_gene: -
len: 13
v_gene: TRBV27
j_gene: TRBJ1-2
CDR3aa: CASSPWGRNGYTF

d_gene: TRBD1
len: 14
v_gene: TRBV5-1
j_gene: TRBJ1-2
CDR3aa: CASSPGTAGYGYTF

d_gene: -
len: 16
v_gene: TRBV6-6
j_gene: TRBJ2-3
CDR3aa: CASSRRQMISTDTQYF